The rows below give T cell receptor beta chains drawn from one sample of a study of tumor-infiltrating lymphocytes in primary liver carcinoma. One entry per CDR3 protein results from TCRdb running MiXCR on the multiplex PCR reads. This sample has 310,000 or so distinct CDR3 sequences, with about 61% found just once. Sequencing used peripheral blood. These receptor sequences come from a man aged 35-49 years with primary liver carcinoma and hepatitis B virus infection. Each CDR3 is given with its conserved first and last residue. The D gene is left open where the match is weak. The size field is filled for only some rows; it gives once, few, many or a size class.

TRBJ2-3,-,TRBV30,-,TGTGCCTGGCAAACACAGGAGGCTAGGAGGTATTTT,CAWQTQEARRYF
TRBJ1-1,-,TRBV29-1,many,TGCAGCGCCCTAAGCGGGGAGGGAGTCACTGAAGCTTTCTTT,CSALSGEGVTEAFF
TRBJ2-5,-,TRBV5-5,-,TGTGCCAGCAGCTTGGTAAGTATTTGGCGAGGAGAGACCCAGTACTTC,CASSLVSIWRGETQYF
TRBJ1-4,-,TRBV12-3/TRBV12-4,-,TGTGCCAGTAGTGTCTCCAGGGTAGGCAATGAAAAACTGTTTTTT,CASSVSRVGNEKLFF
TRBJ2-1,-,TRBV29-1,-,TGCAGCGTTGAACAAGCGGGGGACAGTGAGCAGTTCTTC,CSVEQAGDSEQFF
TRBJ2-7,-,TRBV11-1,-,TGTGCCCGCGGCTCAAGAGGAAATAACTATGAGCAGTACTTC,CARGSRGNNYEQYF
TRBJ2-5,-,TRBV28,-,TGTGCCAGCAGACCGGGAGCAGCGTACCAAGAGACACAGTACTTC,CASRPGAAYQETQYF
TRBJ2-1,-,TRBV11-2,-,TGTACCAGCAGCGATCTTAGCGGTAGGGCCTTCCCCTACAATGAGCAGTTCTTC,CTSSDLSGRAFPYNEQFF
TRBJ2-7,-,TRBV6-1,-,TGTGCCTGCAATGAATCCGGTTACGAGCAGTACTTC,CACNESGYEQYF
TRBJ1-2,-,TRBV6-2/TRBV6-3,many,TGTGCCAGCAGTGATGGACCGGGGATCTATGGCTACACCTTC,CASSDGPGIYGYTF
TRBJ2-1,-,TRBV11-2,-,TGTGCCAGCAGCTTAGATACAGAGGACCTCAATGAGCATTTCTTC,CASSLDTEDLNEHFF
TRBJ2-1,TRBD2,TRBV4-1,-,TGCGCCAGCAGCCGGACTAGCTGGAGACTACACAATGAGCAGTTCTTC,CASSRTSWRLHNEQFF
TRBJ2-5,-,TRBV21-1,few,TGTGCCAGCAGCAAAGGGGACGACAGACGACAAGAGACCCAGTACTTC,CASSKGDDRRQETQYF
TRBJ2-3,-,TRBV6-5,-,TGTGCCACCAGCCCGAGGGGATGGGGGTCGACAGATACGCACTATTTT,CATSPRGWGSTDTHYF
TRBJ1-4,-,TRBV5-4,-,TGTGCCAGCAGCCGGGACACTAATGAAAAACTGTTATTT,CASSRDTNEKLLF
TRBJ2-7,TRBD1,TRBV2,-,TGTGCCAGCAGTTCGGACAGGGGGAAAGACGAGCAGTACTTC,CASSSDRGKDEQYF
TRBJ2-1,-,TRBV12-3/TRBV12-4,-,TGTGCCAGCATTTTTGGGATTGGAAGTCCCTACAATGAGCAGTTCTTC,CASIFGIGSPYNEQFF
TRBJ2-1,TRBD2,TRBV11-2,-,TGTGCCAACAACTTAGCCTTGCCGGGACTACTGGACCAACCCGCCTACAATGAGCAGTTCTTC,CANNLALPGLLDQPAYNEQFF
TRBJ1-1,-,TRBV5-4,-,TGTGCCATCAGCTTGGGGGGGCACACTGAAGCTTTCTTT,CAISLGGHTEAFF
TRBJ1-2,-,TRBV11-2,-,TGTGCCGGCAGCTCCAGGCGTCCGGGACGGGGGACGGATGGCTACACCTTC,CAGSSRRPGRGTDGYTF
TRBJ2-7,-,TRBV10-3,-,TGTGCCTTCAGTGGGTCGATCGTCCAAGAACATCGCGAGCAGTACTTC,CAFSGSIVQEHREQYF
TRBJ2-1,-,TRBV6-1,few,TGTGCCAGCAGTGAGTTAGGGCTGGGGCAGGGTGACAATGAGCAGTTCTTC,CASSELGLGQGDNEQFF
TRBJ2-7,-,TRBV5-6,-,TGTGCCAGCAGCCCCAGGACCGCCCTCTACGAGCAGTACTTC,CASSPRTALYEQYF
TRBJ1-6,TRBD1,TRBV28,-,TGTGCCAGCAGTACGACAGGGGGCCCTTCACCCCTCCACTTT,CASSTTGGPSPLHF
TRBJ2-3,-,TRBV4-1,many,TGCGCCAGCAGCCCCTGGGGGGAGTCGGCAGATACGCAGTATTTT,CASSPWGESADTQYF
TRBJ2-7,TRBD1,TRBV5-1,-,TGCTCCAGCAGCTTGGCGGGGACAGGGGCCTACGAGCAGTACTTC,CSSSLAGTGAYEQYF
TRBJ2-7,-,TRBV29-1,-,TGCAGCGTCTGGTACACGCCGTACGAGCAGTACTTC,CSVWYTPYEQYF
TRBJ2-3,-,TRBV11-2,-,TGTGCCAGCAGCCCTGGAGGGGGACCCACAGATATGCAATATTTT,CASSPGGGPTDMQYF
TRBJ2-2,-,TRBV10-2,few,TGCGCCAGCAGTGTCCCCAACCGGGGGGCCGGCGGGGAGCTGTTTTTT,CASSVPNRGAGGELFF
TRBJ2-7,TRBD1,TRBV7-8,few,TGTGCCAGCAGCTTATCCACAGGGGCTATTACCTACGAGCAGTACTTC,CASSLSTGAITYEQYF
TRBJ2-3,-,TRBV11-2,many,TGTGCCAGCAGTTCCCCGGGGTCTGGCGGGAATACGCAGTATTTT,CASSSPGSGGNTQYF
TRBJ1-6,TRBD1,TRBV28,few,TGTGCCAGCAGGGATACAGGGGGACAGTCACCCCTCCACTTT,CASRDTGGQSPLHF
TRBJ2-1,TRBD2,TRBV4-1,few,TGCGCCAGCAGGGTGACTAGCGGGAGTACAAATGAGCAGTTCTTC,CASRVTSGSTNEQFF
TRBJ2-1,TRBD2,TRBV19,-,TGTGCCAGTAGTACTCGACAGGGACTAGCATACAATGAGCAGTTCTTC,CASSTRQGLAYNEQFF
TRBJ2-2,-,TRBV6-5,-,TGTGCCAGCAGTTACTCTGTGACAGGGAACACCGGGGAGCTGTTTTTT,CASSYSVTGNTGELFF
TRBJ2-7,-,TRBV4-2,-,TGTATCAGCAGCCAAGGTCTAGAAGTTCCCTACGAGCAGTACTTC,CISSQGLEVPYEQYF
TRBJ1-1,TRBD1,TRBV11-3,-,TGTGCCAGCAGCTCGGGACAGGATTACACTGAATCTTTCTTT,CASSSGQDYTESFF
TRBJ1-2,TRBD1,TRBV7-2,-,TGTGCCAGCAGCCGGGGGACAGAAAACTACTATGGCTACACCTTC,CASSRGTENYYGYTF
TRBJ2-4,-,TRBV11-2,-,TGTACCAGCAGCGTAGGACTATCCAAAAACATTCAGTACTTC,CTSSVGLSKNIQYF
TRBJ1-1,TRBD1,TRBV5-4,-,TGTGCCAACAGCTTGACAGGGCGGAACACTGAAGCTTTCTTT,CANSLTGRNTEAFF
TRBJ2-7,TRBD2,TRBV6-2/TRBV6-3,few,TGTGCCAGCAGTTACTTAGCGGGAGGTTCTAGGTCCTACGAGCAGTACTTC,CASSYLAGGSRSYEQYF
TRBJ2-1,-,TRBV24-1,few,TGTGCCACCAGTGATTTGTCCCCTAGCAAGGGCTACAATGAGCAGTTCTTC,CATSDLSPSKGYNEQFF
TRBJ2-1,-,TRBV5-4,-,TGTGCCAGCAGCTTCGACAATGAGCGGTTCTTC,CASSFDNERFF
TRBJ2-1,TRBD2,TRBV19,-,TGTGCCAGTAGCCTCCTAGCGGGAGGGAACAATGAGCAGTTCTTC,CASSLLAGGNNEQFF
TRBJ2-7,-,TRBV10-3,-,TGTGCCATCGGGGACTGGGACCAAGAGCAGTACTTC,CAIGDWDQEQYF
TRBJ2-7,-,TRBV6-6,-,TGCGCCAGCAGTTACTCGAGCTGTTTAGGTTACTACGAGCAGTACTTC,CASSYSSCLGYYEQYF
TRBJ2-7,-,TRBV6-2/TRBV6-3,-,TGTGCCAGCAGTTACTCGGACCTCTCGCCCGAGCAGTACTTC,CASSYSDLSPEQYF
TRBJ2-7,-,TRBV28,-,TGTGCCAGCAGGGACACTGGTTCCTACGAGCAGTACTTC,CASRDTGSYEQYF